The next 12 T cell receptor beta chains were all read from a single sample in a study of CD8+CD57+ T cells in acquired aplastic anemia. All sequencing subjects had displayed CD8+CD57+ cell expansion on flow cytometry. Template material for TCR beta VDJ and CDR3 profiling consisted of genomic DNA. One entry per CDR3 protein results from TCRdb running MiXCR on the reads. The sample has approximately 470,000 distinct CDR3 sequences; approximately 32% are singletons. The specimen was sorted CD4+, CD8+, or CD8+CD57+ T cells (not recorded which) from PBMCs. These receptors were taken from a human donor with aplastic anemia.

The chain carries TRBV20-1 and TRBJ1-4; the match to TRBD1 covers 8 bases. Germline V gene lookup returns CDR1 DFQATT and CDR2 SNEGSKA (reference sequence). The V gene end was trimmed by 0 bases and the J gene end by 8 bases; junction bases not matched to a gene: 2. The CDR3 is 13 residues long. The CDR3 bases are TGCAGTGCTAGAGATCCAGGGGGCGAAAAACTGTTTTTT. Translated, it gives CSARDPGGEKLFF.

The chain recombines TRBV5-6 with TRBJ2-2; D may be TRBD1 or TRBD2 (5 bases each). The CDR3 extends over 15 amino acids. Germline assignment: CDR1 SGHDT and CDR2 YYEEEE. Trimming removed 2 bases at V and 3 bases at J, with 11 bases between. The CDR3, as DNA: TGTGCCAGCAGCTTTGGGGGTTTGGACACCGGGGAGCTGTTTTTT. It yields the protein CASSFGGLDTGELFF.

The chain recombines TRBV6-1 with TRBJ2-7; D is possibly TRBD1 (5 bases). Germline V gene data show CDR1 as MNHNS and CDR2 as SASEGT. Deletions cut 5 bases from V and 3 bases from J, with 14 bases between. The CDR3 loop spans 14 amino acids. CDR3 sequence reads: CASSRAGNNYEQYF. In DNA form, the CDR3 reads TGTGCCAGCAGTAGGGCAGGGAATAACTACGAGCAGTACTTC.

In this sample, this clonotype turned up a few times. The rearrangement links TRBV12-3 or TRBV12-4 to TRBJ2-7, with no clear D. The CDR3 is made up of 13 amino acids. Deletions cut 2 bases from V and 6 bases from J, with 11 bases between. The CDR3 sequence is CASSLNGLGEQYF. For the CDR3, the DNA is TGTGCCAGCAGTTTAAATGGGCTAGGCGAGCAGTACTTC.

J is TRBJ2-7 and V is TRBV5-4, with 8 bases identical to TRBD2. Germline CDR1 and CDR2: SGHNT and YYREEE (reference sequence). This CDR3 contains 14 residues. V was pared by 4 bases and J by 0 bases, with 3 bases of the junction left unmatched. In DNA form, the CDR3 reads TGTGCCAGCAGCCATAGCGGGAACTCCTACGAGCAGTACTTC. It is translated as CASSHSGNSYEQYF.

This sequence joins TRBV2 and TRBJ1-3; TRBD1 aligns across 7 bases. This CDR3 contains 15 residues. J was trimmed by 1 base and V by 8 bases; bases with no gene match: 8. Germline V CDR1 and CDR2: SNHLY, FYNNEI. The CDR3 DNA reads TGTGCCAGCGGGAGGGGGCACGTATCTGGAAACACCATATATTTT. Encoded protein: CASGRGHVSGNTIYF.

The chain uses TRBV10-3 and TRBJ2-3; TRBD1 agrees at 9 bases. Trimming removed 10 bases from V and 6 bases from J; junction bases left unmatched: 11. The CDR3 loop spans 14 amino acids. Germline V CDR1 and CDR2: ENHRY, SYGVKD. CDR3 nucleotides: TGTGCCACGGCACCGGGACAGGGAGGGGATACGCAGTATTTT. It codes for CATAPGQGGDTQYF.

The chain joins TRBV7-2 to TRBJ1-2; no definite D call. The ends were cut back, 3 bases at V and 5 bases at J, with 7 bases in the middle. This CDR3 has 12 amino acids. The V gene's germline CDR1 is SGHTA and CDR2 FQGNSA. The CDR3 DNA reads TGTGCCAGCAGCTTTCAGGATTATGGCTACACCTTC. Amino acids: CASSFQDYGYTF.

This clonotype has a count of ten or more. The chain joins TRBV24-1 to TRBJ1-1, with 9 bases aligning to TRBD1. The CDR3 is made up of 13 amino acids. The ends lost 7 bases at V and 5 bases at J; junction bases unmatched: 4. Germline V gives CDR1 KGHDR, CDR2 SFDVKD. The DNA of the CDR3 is TGTGCCACCAGGGACAGGGGTGGAACTGAAGCTTTCTTT. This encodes CATRDRGGTEAFF.

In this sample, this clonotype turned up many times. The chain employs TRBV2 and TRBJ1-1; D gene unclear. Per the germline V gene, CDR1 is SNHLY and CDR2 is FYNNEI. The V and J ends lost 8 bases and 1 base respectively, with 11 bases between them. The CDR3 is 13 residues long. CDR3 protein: CASLARANTEAFF. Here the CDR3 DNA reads TGTGCCAGCCTGGCCCGGGCGAACACTGAAGCTTTCTTT.

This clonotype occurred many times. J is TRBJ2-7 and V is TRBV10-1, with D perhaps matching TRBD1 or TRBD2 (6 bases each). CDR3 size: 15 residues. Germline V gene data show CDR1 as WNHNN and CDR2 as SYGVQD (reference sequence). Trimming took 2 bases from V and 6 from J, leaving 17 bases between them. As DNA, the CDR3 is TGCGCCAGCAGTGAGAATCTAGGGGGAGGCGCCGAGCAGTACTTC. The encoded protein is CASSENLGGGAEQYF.

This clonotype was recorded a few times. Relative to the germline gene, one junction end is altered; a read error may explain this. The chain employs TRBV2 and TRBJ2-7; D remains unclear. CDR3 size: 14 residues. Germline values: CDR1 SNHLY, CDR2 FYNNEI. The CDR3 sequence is CASSESSLGYEQYF. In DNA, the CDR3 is TGCGCCAGCAGTGAGTCCTCCCTAGGCTACGAGCAGTACTTC.